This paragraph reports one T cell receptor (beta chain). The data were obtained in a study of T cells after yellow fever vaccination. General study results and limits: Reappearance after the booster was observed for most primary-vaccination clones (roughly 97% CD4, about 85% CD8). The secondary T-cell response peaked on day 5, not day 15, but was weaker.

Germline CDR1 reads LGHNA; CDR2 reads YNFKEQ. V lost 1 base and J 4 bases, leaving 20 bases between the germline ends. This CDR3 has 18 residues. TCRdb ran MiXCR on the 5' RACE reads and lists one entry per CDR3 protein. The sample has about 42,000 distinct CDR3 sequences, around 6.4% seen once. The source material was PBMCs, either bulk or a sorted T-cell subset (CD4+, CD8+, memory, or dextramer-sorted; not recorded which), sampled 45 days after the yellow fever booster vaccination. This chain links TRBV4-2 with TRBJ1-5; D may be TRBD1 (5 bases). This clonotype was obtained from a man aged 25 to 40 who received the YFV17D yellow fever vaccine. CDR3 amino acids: CASSQGVDSPAGNQPQHF. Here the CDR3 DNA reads TGTGCCAGCAGCCAAGGGGTAGACTCACCCGCAGGGAATCAGCCCCAGCATTTT.